These 9 T cell receptor beta chains came from one sample sequenced in a study of OX40 agonist ivuxolimab in advanced cancers. The method was immunoSEQ multiplex PCR; TCRdb's version includes in-frame clones alone and lacks a portion of them. Counted here are around 50,000 clones, approximately 90% occurring once; the ten biggest clones make up over 0.5%. The sample in question was CD4+ or CD8+ T cells sorted from blood, obtained in a trial of the OX40 agonist ivuxolimab. These receptors came from an adult with an advanced solid tumor such as melanoma, head and neck, liver or kidney cancer.

The V and J genes are TRBV7-2 and TRBJ2-5, with a tentative D call TRBD2 (5 bases). The germline gives CDR1 SGHTA, CDR2 FQGNSA. The CDR3 has 14 residues. Trimming pared 4 bases from V and 2 bases from J, leaving 11 bases between. In DNA form, the CDR3 reads TGTGCCAGCAGCTCTCCGGGGAGACAAGAGACCCAGTACTTC. This encodes CASSSPGRQETQYF.

This clone was observed a few times. V gene TRBV11-2 combines with J gene TRBJ2-7, with TRBD2 matching over 8 bases. The germline V gene has CDR1 SGHAT and CDR2 FQNNGV. The CDR3 extends over 15 amino acids. V lost 0 bases, J lost 2 bases, and 3 bases stayed unmatched. CDR3 DNA sequence: TGTGCCAGCAGCTTAGAAGCGGGAGACCCCTACGAGCAGTACTTC. This translates into CASSLEAGDPYEQYF.

The rearrangement joins TRBV13 to TRBJ2-5; 7 nucleotides align to TRBD2. The CDR3 sequence is 15 residues long. V lost 5 bases, J lost 5 bases, and 11 bases stayed unmatched. CDR1 PRHDT and CDR2 FYEKMQ come from the germline V gene (reference sequence). DNA of the CDR3: TGTGCCAGCAGCCCACGGAAGGAGGGAGGGGAGACCCAGTACTTC. Its translation: CASSPRKEGGETQYF.

The gene calls are TRBV14 and TRBJ2-7; 11 positions match TRBD2. CDR1 and CDR2 from the germline V gene are SGHDN and FVKESK. The CDR3 has 14 residues. Trimming took 1 base from V and 6 from J; bases not matched to a gene: 2. In DNA, the CDR3 is TGTGCCAGCAGCCAAGCCGGACTAGCGGGCGAGCAGTACTTC. Amino acids: CASSQAGLAGEQYF.

This clone occurred once. This chain connects TRBV5-4 to TRBJ1-4; 7 nucleotides line up with TRBD1. Germline CDR1 SGHNT, CDR2 YYREEE (reference sequence). J was trimmed by 7 bases and V by 2 bases; bases with no gene match: 17. CDR3 length: 18 amino acids. CDR3 amino acids: CASSLPDREGWCGEKLFF. The CDR3 DNA sequence: TGTGCCAGCAGCTTACCTGACAGGGAGGGTTGGTGCGGTGAAAAACTGTTTTTT.

The rearrangement links TRBV12-5 to TRBJ2-1; TRBD1 matches 7 bases. Germline V gene lookup returns CDR1 LGHNT and CDR2 FRNRAP. Trimming cost V 1 base and J 9 bases; bases outside gene matches: 3. The CDR3 contains 13 residues. Here the CDR3 reads CASGLAGQVEQFF. In DNA form, the CDR3 reads TGTGCTAGTGGTTTGGCCGGACAGGTTGAGCAGTTCTTC.

V and J are TRBV27 and TRBJ2-7, with TRBD2 matching 7 bases. After removal of 3 bases from V and 4 bases from J, the junction contained 6 bases not matched to a gene. The CDR3 is 14 residues long. Germline V gene data show CDR1 as MNHEY and CDR2 as SMNVEV (reference sequence). The CDR3 spells CASSFVASGYEQYF. The CDR3 region has the DNA TGTGCCAGCAGTTTCGTGGCTAGCGGTTACGAGCAGTACTTC.

The sample holds one count of this clone. The junction shows a germline mismatch at one end, possibly a read error. The CDR3 bases are TGTGCTAGCATACCCGGCGGGACAGTAGAGACCCAGTACTTC. This gives the protein CASIPGGTVETQYF. The chain links TRBV2 to TRBJ2-5; possible D gene TRBD1, 7 bases. CDR1 is SNHLY, CDR2 FYNNEI, per germline. The CDR3 is 14 residues long.

This chain's CDR3 is CASSEEAQGGEKLFF. In DNA, the CDR3 is TGTGCCAGCAGTGAAGAAGCCCAGGGAGGGGAAAAACTGTTTTTT. The J gene is TRBJ1-4, the V gene TRBV2; D perhaps matches TRBD1 (5 bases). V was clipped by 1 base and J by 8 bases, with 14 bases between them. CDR1 and CDR2 (germline): SNHLY, FYNNEI. The CDR3 consists of 15 residues.